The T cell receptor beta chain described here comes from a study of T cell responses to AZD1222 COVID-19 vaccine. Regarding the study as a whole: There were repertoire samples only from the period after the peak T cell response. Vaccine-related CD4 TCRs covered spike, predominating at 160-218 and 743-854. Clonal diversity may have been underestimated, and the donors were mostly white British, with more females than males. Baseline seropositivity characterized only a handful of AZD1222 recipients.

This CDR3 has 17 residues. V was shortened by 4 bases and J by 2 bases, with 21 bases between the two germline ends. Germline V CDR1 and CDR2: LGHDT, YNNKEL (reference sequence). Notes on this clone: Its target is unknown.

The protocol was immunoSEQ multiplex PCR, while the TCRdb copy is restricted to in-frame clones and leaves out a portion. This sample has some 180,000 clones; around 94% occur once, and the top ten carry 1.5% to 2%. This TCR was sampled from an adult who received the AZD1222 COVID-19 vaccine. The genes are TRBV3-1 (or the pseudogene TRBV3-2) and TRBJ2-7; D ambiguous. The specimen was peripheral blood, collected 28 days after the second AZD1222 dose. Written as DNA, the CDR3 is TGTGCCAGCAGCCCCAGACGCCAAGTTTACGCGCCCTACGAGCAGTACTTC. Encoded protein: CASSPRRQVYAPYEQYF.